A selection of T cell receptor beta chains follows, all from one sample in a study of radiation and T cells in renal cell carcinoma. TCRdb's table, derived via immunoSEQ multiplex PCR, lists solely in-frame clones and lacks some. In the table there are about 43,000 clones, roughly 85% of which are singletons. The input for sequencing was blood, taken from a patient whose treatment included radiotherapy and nephrectomy. Source of these receptors: a woman in her seventies with renal cell carcinoma. The CDR3 runs from the conserved cysteine through the conserved F or W. A D gene is named only where the DNA matches it firmly. The size entry is marked missing in some rows and otherwise reads once, few, many or a size class.

d_call	v_call	j_call	clone_size	cdr3_aa	cdr3_nt
-	TRBV14	TRBJ2-5	-	CASSRDLETQYF	TGTGCCAGCAGCCGGGACCTAGAGACCCAGTACTTC
-	TRBV18	TRBJ2-5	-	CASSLGHGQETQYF	TGTGCCAGCTCACTTGGGCACGGGCAAGAGACCCAGTACTTC
-	TRBV7-9	TRBJ2-5	-	CASRGEQETQYF	TGTGCCAGCAGAGGCGAGCAAGAGACCCAGTACTTC
TRBD2	TRBV5-1	TRBJ2-2	few	CASSLRGDTGELFF	TGCGCCAGCAGCTTGCGGGGGGACACCGGGGAGCTGTTTTTT
-	TRBV19	TRBJ1-2	-	CASLPQGRGPQGYTF	TGTGCCAGTCTTCCCCAAGGGCGGGGGCCCCAAGGCTACACCTTC
-	TRBV4-1	TRBJ2-1	-	CASSQSYRVGSYNEQFF	TGCGCCAGCAGCCAGAGTTACAGGGTCGGCTCCTACAATGAGCAGTTCTTC
-	TRBV28	TRBJ1-5	-	CASSLPGGVRNQPQHF	TGTGCCAGCAGTTTACCCGGGGGAGTGCGCAATCAGCCCCAGCATTTT
TRBD1	TRBV28	TRBJ1-4	-	CASSANRGTNEKLFF	TGTGCCAGCAGTGCGAACAGGGGAACTAATGAAAAACTGTTTTTT
TRBD2	TRBV19	TRBJ2-2	-	CASIPTGGSGTGELFF	TGTGCCAGTATACCAACGGGGGGGAGCGGCACCGGGGAGCTGTTTTTT
-	TRBV14	TRBJ2-3	-	CASSGGQRAQYF	TGTGCCAGTTCCGGGGGACAGCGGGCGCAGTATTTT
TRBD1	TRBV6-1	TRBJ1-4	-	CASSSGTGSEKLFF	TGTGCCAGCAGTAGCGGGACAGGGTCTGAAAAACTGTTTTTT
TRBD1	TRBV10-3	TRBJ1-2	-	CAISEVSGGWHGYTF	TGTGCCATCAGTGAGGTATCAGGGGGTTGGCATGGCTACACCTTC
-	TRBV28	TRBJ1-1	-	CASRFRGLQNTEAFF	TGTGCCAGCAGATTCCGAGGGCTGCAAAATACTGAAGCTTTCTTT
-	TRBV10-3	TRBJ2-2	-	CATGGATNTGELFF	TGTGCCACAGGCGGGGCAACGAACACCGGGGAGCTGTTTTTT
-	TRBV5-1	TRBJ1-6	-	CASSLVRADNSPLHF	TGCGCCAGCAGCTTGGTTCGGGCGGATAATTCACCCCTCCACTTT
TRBD2	TRBV18	TRBJ2-5	-	CASSPASGSMETQYF	TGTGCCAGCTCACCCGCCAGCGGGAGTATGGAGACCCAGTACTTC
-	TRBV9	TRBJ2-1	-	CASSVGGGAYNEQFF	TGTGCCAGCAGCGTAGGAGGGGGGGCCTACAATGAGCAGTTCTTC
TRBD2	TRBV7-9	TRBJ2-7	-	CASSPPGGLGYEQYF	TGTGCCAGCAGCCCCCCCGGGGGACTAGGTTACGAGCAGTACTTC
TRBD1	TRBV9	TRBJ1-2	once	CASSPRGQGSYGYTF	TGTGCCAGCAGCCCACGGGGACAGGGGTCCTATGGCTACACCTTC
-	TRBV25-1	TRBJ1-1	-	CASSEYGASYNTEAFF	TGTGCCAGCAGTGAATATGGGGCATCATACAACACTGAAGCTTTCTTT
-	TRBV19	TRBJ2-2	-	CASRSTGELFF	TGTGCCAGTAGGAGCACCGGGGAGCTGTTTTTT
-	TRBV7-9	TRBJ1-2	few	CASSSSAPDHGGYGYTF	TGTGCCAGCAGCTCTAGCGCCCCTGATCATGGGGGCTATGGCTACACCTTC
-	TRBV7-2	TRBJ1-5	many	CASSSDVNQPQHF	TGTGCCAGCAGCTCGGACGTTAATCAGCCCCAGCATTTT
-	TRBV7-9	TRBJ2-7	-	CASSPDEQYF	TGTGCCAGCAGCCCCGACGAGCAGTACTTC
-	TRBV4-2	TRBJ2-3	few	CASSQELGRKDTQYF	TGTGCCAGCAGCCAAGAACTAGGAAGGAAAGATACGCAGTATTTT
-	TRBV7-9	TRBJ1-1	-	CASSPRGGSTEAFF	TGTGCCAGCAGCCCCCGGGGGGGATCCACTGAAGCTTTCTTT
TRBD2	TRBV5-1	TRBJ2-1	-	CASSLISGTNNEQFF	TGCGCCAGCAGCTTAATTAGCGGGACAAACAATGAGCAGTTCTTC